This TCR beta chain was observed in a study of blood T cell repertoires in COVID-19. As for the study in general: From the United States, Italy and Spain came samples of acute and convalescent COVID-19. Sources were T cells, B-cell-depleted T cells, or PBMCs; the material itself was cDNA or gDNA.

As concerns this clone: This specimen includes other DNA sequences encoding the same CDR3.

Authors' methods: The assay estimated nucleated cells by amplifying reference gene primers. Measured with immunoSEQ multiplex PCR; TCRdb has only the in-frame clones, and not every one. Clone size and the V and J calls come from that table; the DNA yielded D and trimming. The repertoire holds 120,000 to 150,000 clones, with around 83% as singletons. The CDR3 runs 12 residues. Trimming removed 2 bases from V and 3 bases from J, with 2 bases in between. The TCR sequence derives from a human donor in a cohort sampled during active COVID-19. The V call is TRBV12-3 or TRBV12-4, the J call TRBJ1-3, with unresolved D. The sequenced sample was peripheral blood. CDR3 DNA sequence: TGTGCCAGCAGTTTACGTGGAAACACCATATATTTT. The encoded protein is CASSLRGNTIYF.